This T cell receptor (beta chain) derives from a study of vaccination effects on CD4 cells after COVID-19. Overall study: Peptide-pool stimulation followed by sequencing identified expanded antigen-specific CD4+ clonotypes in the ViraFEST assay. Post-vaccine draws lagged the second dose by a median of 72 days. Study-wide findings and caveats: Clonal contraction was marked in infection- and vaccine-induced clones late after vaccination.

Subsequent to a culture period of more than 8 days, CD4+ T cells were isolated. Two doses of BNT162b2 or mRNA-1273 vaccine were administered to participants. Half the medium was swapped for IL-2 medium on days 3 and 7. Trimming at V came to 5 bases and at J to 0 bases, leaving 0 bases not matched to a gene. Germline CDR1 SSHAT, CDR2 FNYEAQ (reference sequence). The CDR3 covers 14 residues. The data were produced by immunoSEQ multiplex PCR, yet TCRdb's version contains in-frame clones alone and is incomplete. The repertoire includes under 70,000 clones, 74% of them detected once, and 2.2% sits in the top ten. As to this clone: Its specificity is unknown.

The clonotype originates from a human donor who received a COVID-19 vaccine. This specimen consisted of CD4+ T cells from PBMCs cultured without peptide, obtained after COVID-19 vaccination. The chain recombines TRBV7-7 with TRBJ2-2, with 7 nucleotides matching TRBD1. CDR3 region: CASSQGANTGELFF. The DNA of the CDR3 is TGTGCCAGCAGCCAGGGGGCGAACACCGGGGAGCTGTTTTTT.